This entry lists 3 T cell receptor beta chains sequenced from one sample in a study of T cell changes during pregnancy in multiple sclerosis. Method: immunoSEQ multiplex PCR; TCRdb's copy keeps in-frame clones and lacks some. The sample includes tens of thousands of clones, around nine tenths seen only once; the top ten take less than 0.6%. Sequenced material: CD4+ T cells from peripheral blood mononuclear cells, taken in the second trimester of pregnancy. The receptors here all came from a female donor with multiple sclerosis, enrolled in a pregnancy study.

V usage is TRBV4-2 and J usage is TRBJ2-1, with 9 nucleotides matching TRBD1. The V gene end was trimmed by 5 bases and the J gene end by 1 base; junction bases not matched to a gene: 6. The CDR3 sequence is 16 residues long. Germline loops: CDR1 LGHNA, CDR2 YNFKEQ. The CDR3 is CASSLGGTGSYNEQFF. The CDR3 DNA is TGTGCCAGCAGCTTAGGCGGGACAGGGTCCTACAATGAGCAGTTCTTC.

The genes are TRBV5-6 and TRBJ1-2; the D gene is possibly TRBD1 (5 bases). The CDR3 is made up of 15 amino acids. V shed 0 bases and J shed 4 bases, with 13 bases lying between them. Germline-derived CDR1 and CDR2 are SGHDT and YYEEEE. CDR3 in DNA: TGTGCCAGCAGCTTGGAAGACAGACCCAGCTATGGCTACACCTTC. It is translated as CASSLEDRPSYGYTF. The whole variable domain, remainder taken from reference TRBV5-6 and TRBJ1-2, is DAGVTQSPTHLIKTRGQQVTLRCSPKSGHDTVSWYQQALGQGPQFIFQYYEEEERQRGNFPDRFSGHQFPNYSSELNVNALLLGDSALYLCASSLEDRPSYGYTFGSGTRLTVV.

V gene TRBV9 combines with J gene TRBJ2-7; 10 positions match TRBD1. The CDR3 runs to 14 residues. The germline gives CDR1 SGDLS, CDR2 YYNGEE. Losses at the gene ends were 0 bases for V and 9 bases for J; bases not matched to a gene: 6. CDR3 region: CASSVEMGQGPQYF. The CDR3 bases are TGTGCCAGCAGCGTAGAAATGGGACAGGGGCCGCAGTACTTC.